Listed below are T cell receptor beta chains from one sample, sequenced in a study of vaccination and CD4 T cells after COVID-19. TCRdb redid the calling of the PCR reads with MiXCR, one entry per CDR3 protein. In the table there are about 15,000 distinct CDR3 sequences, around 48% of which are singletons. The antigens for these receptors are not known. Sample: CD4+ T cells from blood, cultured in vitro, taken before SARS-CoV-2 vaccination. The receptors derive from a human donor who had recovered from COVID-19. CDR3s include the opening cysteine and the closing phenylalanine or tryptophan.

v_gene: TRBV20-1; CDR3aa: CSARDLLGPQETQYF
v_gene: TRBV6-1; CDR3aa: CASSEQGQAGNTIYF
v_gene: TRBV7-3; CDR3aa: CASSLLSADTQYF
v_gene: TRBV18; CDR3aa: CASSSQGVAGANVLTF
v_gene: TRBV28; CDR3aa: CASRPPGPEAHGYTF
v_gene: TRBV20-1; CDR3aa: CSASTSGSGELFF
v_gene: TRBV7-9; CDR3aa: CASSAPSNSYNEQFF
v_gene: TRBV11-2; CDR3aa: CASSQIRDRGLAATYEQYF
v_gene: TRBV20-1; CDR3aa: CSARDVSGGAQETQYF
v_gene: TRBV7-3; CDR3aa: CASSVLGGRAENEQFF
v_gene: TRBV20-1; CDR3aa: CSARPGTFREQYF
v_gene: TRBV5-8; CDR3aa: CASSLEEIEQFF
v_gene: TRBV4-3; CDR3aa: CASSQGARGLEGGVTDTQYF
v_gene: TRBV15; CDR3aa: CATGDSRTDTQYF
v_gene: TRBV2; CDR3aa: CASSGPGTGNTGELFF
v_gene: TRBV6-2/TRBV6-3; CDR3aa: CASSYTTGYAVNEQYF
v_gene: TRBV21-1; CDR3aa: CASSNEKLFF
v_gene: TRBV6-1; CDR3aa: CASSDSSDSYEQYF
v_gene: TRBV20-1; CDR3aa: CSARSRDESGETQYF
v_gene: TRBV18; CDR3aa: CASSGESGYGYTF
v_gene: TRBV2; CDR3aa: CASTPLASGANVLTF
v_gene: TRBV24-1; CDR3aa: CATRGGSTDTQYF
v_gene: TRBV7-9; CDR3aa: CASSLAAGEALHF
v_gene: TRBV20-1; CDR3aa: CSAGSTGELFF
v_gene: TRBV29-1; CDR3aa: CSVEKGTGANVLTF
v_gene: TRBV20-1; CDR3aa: CSGNSGSYEQYF
v_gene: TRBV6-2/TRBV6-3; CDR3aa: CASSYSTSGNTGELFF
v_gene: TRBV20-1; CDR3aa: CSARDKQNNQPQHF
v_gene: TRBV28; CDR3aa: CASSPIGQGKTYEQYF
v_gene: TRBV6-5; CDR3aa: CASSYLSRFGTYEQYF
v_gene: TRBV28; CDR3aa: CASKEGGGVGEKLFF
v_gene: TRBV5-6; CDR3aa: CASSLAEGVPPLHF
v_gene: TRBV27; CDR3aa: CASSLGEKLFF
v_gene: TRBV7-9; CDR3aa: CASSPLLTDTQYF
v_gene: TRBV19; CDR3aa: CASTQGAGGYTF
v_gene: TRBV20-1; CDR3aa: CSATPWDANTGELFF
v_gene: TRBV6-1; CDR3aa: CASKWDRGYGYTF
v_gene: TRBV7-2; CDR3aa: CASSPQRGTSYEQYF
v_gene: TRBV7-3; CDR3aa: CASSSTARETQYF
v_gene: TRBV18; CDR3aa: CASSPLAGEGEQYF
v_gene: TRBV19; CDR3aa: CASSRDVAYEQYF
v_gene: TRBV6-2/TRBV6-3; CDR3aa: CASSSGKLAGGRLDTQYF
v_gene: TRBV15; CDR3aa: CATSRPPRPQHF
v_gene: TRBV30; CDR3aa: CAWSGGLAVPGEQYF
v_gene: TRBV5-5; CDR3aa: CASSGTGQETQYF